Included here is one T cell receptor (beta chain) sequence, with context. This record belongs to a study of cytomegalovirus exposure and HLA in healthy donors. V shed 0 bases and J shed 4 bases, with 15 bases lying between them. Germline CDR1 is SQVTM and CDR2 is ANQGSEA. CDR3 length: 15 amino acids. It was with 60 Vbeta and 13 Jbeta primers that the PCR ran. Clones were read by immunoSEQ multiplex PCR, and TCRdb kept only the in-frame ones, dropping some. The repertoire holds roughly 120,000 clones, with around 79% as singletons. The sample consisted of PBMCs. The rearrangement uses TRBV29-1 and TRBJ1-2; possible D gene TRBD1, 6 bases. The source is a woman between 18 and 30 years old in good health and CMV-seronegative. The DNA of the CDR3 is TGCAGCGTTGAAGATCTGGCAGGGGCCAGCTATGGCTACACCTTC. It codes for CSVEDLAGASYGYTF.